The 4 T cell receptor beta chains below all came from one sample that was sequenced in a study of early T cells in non-severe SARS-CoV-2 infection. A single record per CDR3 protein comes from TCRdb applying MiXCR to the 5' RACE reads. The data show about 36,000 distinct CDR3 sequences, less than 7.5% seen once. The sample in question was whole blood, obtained at baseline. These receptors all stem from an adult who was a healthcare worker with PCR-confirmed SARS-CoV-2 infection or an uninfected control (not recorded which).

The gene calls are TRBV2 and TRBJ1-5; a weak D match, TRBD1 (5 bases). This CDR3 spans 16 amino acids. Germline values: CDR1 SNHLY, CDR2 FYNNEI. Trimming stripped 4 bases from V and 8 bases from J, with 21 bases between. The chain's CDR3 is CASSGGGTPRVKPQHF. CDR3 nucleotides: TGTGCCAGCAGTGGCGGCGGGACCCCCCGAGTCAAGCCCCAGCATTTT.

This clonotype has ten or more counts. The chain uses TRBV4-1 and TRBJ2-1; 12 bases are a match to TRBD2. The CDR3 extends over 16 amino acids. Trimming took 4 bases from V and 2 from J; bases not matched to a gene: 3. Germline CDR1 reads MGHRA; CDR2 reads YSYEKL. The chain's CDR3 is CASSPTSGRTYNEQFF. Here the CDR3 DNA reads TGCGCCAGCAGCCCCACTAGCGGGAGGACCTACAATGAGCAGTTCTTC.

This clonotype was observed a handful of times. Its ends do not fully match the called genes, so a read error is possible. CDR3 sequence: CASSEEGGWKYSEQFF. The CDR3 DNA follows: TGTGCCAGCAGTGAAGAAGGGGGCTGGAAGTACAGTGAGCAGTTCTTC. V usage is TRBV6-1 and J usage is TRBJ2-1; 7 positions match TRBD1. Germline lookup yields CDR1 MNHNS and CDR2 SASEGT. The CDR3 is 16 amino acids.

This clonotype occurred many times. This chain uses TRBV24-1 with TRBJ2-7; D unresolved. This CDR3 has 12 amino acids. The V end lost 3 bases, the J end lost 7 bases, and 9 bases lay between the germline ends. Per the germline V gene, CDR1 is KGHDR and CDR2 is SFDVKD. Here the CDR3 reads CATSDGLEEQYF. For the CDR3, the DNA is TGTGCCACCAGTGATGGGTTGGAGGAGCAGTACTTC.